This T cell receptor (beta chain) originates from a study of vaccination effects on CD4 cells after COVID-19. Overall study: Samples from a couple of convalescent patients were given 16 days and one week before vaccination.

Comment on this clone: Its specificity is unknown.

Viral peptide pools were used in the ViraFEST assay to expand antigen-specific CD4+ T cells, and sequencing came afterward. When around 10 days of culture had elapsed, CD4+ T cells were isolated. Between March and December 2020, the person had a SARS-CoV-2 infection that PCR confirmed. In culture with roughly 10 IU/ml IL-2 and 9 to 10 ug/ml peptides, PBMC were grown at a few million per well. Clones were read by immunoSEQ multiplex PCR, and TCRdb kept only the in-frame ones, dropping some. The sample lists 22,000 or so clones, around 72% occurring once. The V segment lost 6 bases and the J segment 6 bases; nucleotides outside the gene matches: 8. Per germline, CDR1 MNHEY and CDR2 SVGAGI. CDR3 size: 14 residues.

Here the sequenced sample was CD4+ T cells from PBMCs cultured with a peptide pool, taken before COVID-19 vaccination. This clonotype was sampled from a human donor who had a prior SARS-CoV-2 infection. The rearrangement joins TRBV6-5 to TRBJ2-3, with 8 bases that match TRBD2. The CDR3, as DNA: TGTGCCAGCAGCCGGGAGGGGTGGTTCGATACGCAGTATTTT. Its protein product is CASSREGWFDTQYF.